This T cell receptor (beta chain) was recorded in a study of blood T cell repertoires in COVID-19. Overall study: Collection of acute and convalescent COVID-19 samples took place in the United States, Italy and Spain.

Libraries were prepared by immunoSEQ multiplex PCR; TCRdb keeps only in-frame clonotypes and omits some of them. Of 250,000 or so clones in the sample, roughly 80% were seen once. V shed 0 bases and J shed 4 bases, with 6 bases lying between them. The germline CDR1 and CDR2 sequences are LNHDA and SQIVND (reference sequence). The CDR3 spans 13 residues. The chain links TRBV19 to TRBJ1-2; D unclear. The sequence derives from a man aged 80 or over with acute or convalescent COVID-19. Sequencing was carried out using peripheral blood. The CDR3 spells CASSIDQAYGYTF. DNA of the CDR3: TGTGCCAGTAGTATAGATCAGGCCTATGGCTACACCTTC.